Following are 28 T cell receptor beta chains from one sample sequenced in a study of cytomegalovirus exposure and HLA in healthy donors. Only in-frame clones appear in the TCRdb table, and some are missing; sequencing was by immunoSEQ multiplex PCR. The repertoire consists of 90,000 to 110,000 clones, with approximately 91% occurring once and the leading ten covering about 2%. Sequencing was carried out using PBMCs. These receptors were collected from a woman aged 18-29 years in good health and CMV-seronegative.

V is TRBV6-1 and J is TRBJ1-1; a weak D match, TRBD1 (5 bases). The CDR3 totals 13 residues. CDR1 and CDR2 from the germline V gene are MNHNS and SASEGT. The ends were cut back, 1 base at V and 2 bases at J, with 5 bases in the middle. The CDR3 sequence is CASSEGGNTEAFF. The CDR3 DNA reads TGTGCCAGCAGTGAAGGGGGCAACACTGAAGCTTTCTTT.

This chain links TRBV2 with TRBJ2-1, with TRBD2 matching over 9 bases. CDR3 length: 13 residues. Germline V gene lookup returns CDR1 SNHLY and CDR2 FYNNEI. V lost 11 bases, J lost 10 bases, and 12 bases stayed unmatched. The CDR3 DNA follows: TGTGCCGCCGCGGGGGGGGCCCAGGTCGAGCAGTTCTTC. It encodes CAAAGGAQVEQFF.

CDR3 residues: CASSQDLRQNYQPQHF. The CDR3 DNA reads TGCGCCAGCAGCCAAGATCTCAGACAGAATTATCAGCCCCAGCATTTT. This chain joins TRBV4-3 and TRBJ1-5; TRBD1 might be the D (5 bases). In germline, CDR1 is LGHNA, CDR2 YSLEER. Trimming shortened V by 0 bases and J by 5 bases, and 14 bases separated the two germline ends. This CDR3 is built from 16 residues.

The gene calls are TRBV4-3 and TRBJ1-6; 8 positions agree with TRBD1. This CDR3 comprises 14 residues. The V and J ends lost 4 bases and 8 bases, in that order; junction bases with no gene match: 4. Germline lookup yields CDR1 LGHNA and CDR2 YSLEER. The CDR3 sequence is CASSPDRVDSPLHF. As DNA, the CDR3 is TGCGCCAGCAGCCCGGACAGGGTAGATTCACCCCTCCACTTT.

This chain links TRBV27 with TRBJ2-5; the match to TRBD1 covers 7 bases. From germline, CDR1 is MNHEY and CDR2 SMNVEV (reference sequence). This CDR3 spans 14 amino acids. V was pared by 5 bases and J by 1 base, with 4 bases of the junction left unmatched. CDR3 protein: CASSTWDSQETQYF. The CDR3 DNA follows: TGTGCCAGCAGTACGTGGGACAGCCAAGAGACCCAGTACTTC.

The rearrangement joins TRBV9 to TRBJ1-5; 9 bases align to TRBD1. The V segment lost 5 bases and the J segment 7 bases; nucleotides outside the gene matches: 13. From germline, CDR1 is SGDLS and CDR2 YYNGEE. The CDR3 extends over 16 amino acids. CDR3: CASSYGGDREGQPQHF. Here the CDR3 DNA reads TGTGCCAGCAGTTATGGGGGGGACAGGGAAGGGCAGCCCCAGCATTTT. Complete variable domain (other parts from reference TRBV9 and TRBJ1-5): DSGVTQTPKHLITATGQRVTLRCSPRSGDLSVYWYQQSLDQGLQFLIQYYNGEERAKGNILERFSAQQFPDLHSELNLSSLELGDSALYFCASSYGGDREGQPQHFGDGTRLSIL.

The rearrangement links TRBV30 to TRBJ2-7, with TRBD2 matching 7 bases. V was pared by 3 bases and J by 0 bases, with 11 bases of the junction left unmatched. CDR3 length: 16 amino acids. The germline CDR1 and CDR2 sequences are GTSNPN and SVGIG (reference sequence). Written as DNA, the CDR3 is TGTGCCTGGAGCCCGAGAGGCGGGAGCCTCTCCTACGAGCAGTACTTC. Protein product: CAWSPRGGSLSYEQYF.

The gene calls are TRBV28 and TRBJ2-7; a weak D match, TRBD2 (6 bases). Germline V lookup: CDR1 MDHEN, CDR2 SYDVKM. This CDR3 is built from 15 residues. Trimming pared 6 bases from V and 2 bases from J, leaving 17 bases between. Here the CDR3 DNA reads TGTGCCAGCAGCATTCGAACGGGGGTGACCTACGAGCAGTACTTC. Translation gives CASSIRTGVTYEQYF.

The rearrangement uses TRBV4-3 and TRBJ1-1; tentatively, D is TRBD1 (5 bases). This CDR3 is 14 amino acids long. The V gene lost 4 bases and the J gene lost 0 bases, with 9 bases spanning the gap. The germline V gene encodes CDR1 LGHNA and CDR2 YSLEER. The DNA for the CDR3 is TGCGCCAGCAGCCGACAGCTTATGAACACTGAAGCTTTCTTT. Protein: CASSRQLMNTEAFF.

The chain couples TRBV14 to TRBJ2-3, with TRBD2 matching over 10 bases. Germline lookup yields CDR1 SGHDN and CDR2 FVKESK. V was pared by 4 bases and J by 6 bases, with 7 bases of the junction left unmatched. The CDR3 totals 15 residues. The CDR3, as DNA: TGTGCCAGCAGCCCTCCGGGACTAGCGTTCGATACGCAGTATTTT. Protein product: CASSPPGLAFDTQYF.

The rearrangement links TRBV30 to TRBJ2-7; weak D call: TRBD2 (6 bases). The CDR3 covers 13 residues. From germline, CDR1 is GTSNPN and CDR2 SVGIG (reference sequence). The V end lost 1 base, the J end lost 1 base, and 8 bases lay between the germline ends. In DNA, the CDR3 is TGTGCCTGGAGTGGTAGCGGATCCTACGAGCAGTACTTC. Translation: CAWSGSGSYEQYF.

The genes are TRBV7-9 and TRBJ2-7; 10 positions agree with TRBD2. This CDR3 spans 17 amino acids. V shed 1 base, J shed 2 bases, and the junction held 8 bases outside the gene matches. The germline gives CDR1 SEHNR, CDR2 FQNEAQ (reference sequence). This chain's CDR3 is CASSLGGTSGTTYEQYF. The CDR3 DNA reads as TGTGCCAGCAGCTTAGGCGGCACTAGCGGGACCACCTACGAGCAGTACTTC.

The table lists this clone with a count of one. This rearrangement joins TRBV6-5 to TRBJ2-7; 7 bases agree with TRBD1. Germline CDR1 is MNHEY and CDR2 is SVGAGI. The CDR3 runs 13 residues. Losses at the gene ends were 6 bases for V and 5 bases for J; bases not matched to a gene: 7. The CDR3 reads CASRLFTGDEQYF. CDR3 DNA sequence: TGTGCCAGCAGACTATTTACAGGGGACGAGCAGTACTTC.

The V call is TRBV28, the J call TRBJ2-7; the D is unclear. The CDR3 runs to 17 residues. Deletions cut 5 bases from V and 1 base from J, with 21 bases between. CDR1 MDHEN and CDR2 SYDVKM come from the germline V gene. CDR3 DNA sequence: TGTGCCAGCAGTATTGTGAAGAGAAACCGTTATTCCTACGAGCAGTACTTC. Residues: CASSIVKRNRYSYEQYF.

Points on this clone: In the same sample, other DNA sequences code for this CDR3. The V and J genes are TRBV5-1 and TRBJ2-3; no definite D call. V lost 7 bases and J 2 bases, leaving 8 bases between the germline ends. CDR1 is SGHRS, CDR2 YFSETQ, per germline. CDR3 length: 12 residues. The CDR3 here is CASSLSTDTQYF. Here the CDR3 DNA reads TGCGCCAGCTCCCTGTCCACAGATACGCAGTATTTT.

The chain has TRBV13 and TRBJ1-2; possible D gene TRBD1, 5 bases. The CDR3 is made up of 14 amino acids. Trimming took off 4 bases at V and 3 bases at J, with 12 bases between the two ends. The germline CDR1 and CDR2 sequences are PRHDT and FYEKMQ (reference sequence). DNA for the CDR3: TGTGCCAGCAGCTCACCGACAGCTCACTATGGCTACACCTTC. It encodes CASSSPTAHYGYTF.

The table lists this clone with a few counts. The chain is built from TRBV19 and TRBJ1-5; D gene uncertain. Germline values: CDR1 LNHDA, CDR2 SQIVND (reference sequence). This CDR3 comprises 15 residues. V lost 5 bases, J lost 0 bases, and 11 bases lay in between. The CDR3 protein is CASSVWEDSNQPQHF. The CDR3 DNA follows: TGTGCCAGTAGTGTCTGGGAGGATAGCAATCAGCCCCAGCATTTT.

The chain couples TRBV10-3 to TRBJ2-7; D remains unclear. The CDR3 is 14 amino acids. V was clipped by 3 bases and J by 3 bases, with 12 bases between them. Per germline, CDR1 ENHRY and CDR2 SYGVKD. The CDR3 DNA sequence: TGTGCCATCAGTGACCCGACACAAGTCTACGAGCAGTACTTC. Translating gives CAISDPTQVYEQYF.

The CDR3 DNA reads as TGTGCCAGCAGCGTAGAGGGAGGGAGGGAGGTGACTGAAGCTTTCTTT. Its protein is CASSVEGGREVTEAFF. The rearrangement joins TRBV9 to TRBJ1-1; no firm D call. Germline CDR1 reads SGDLS; CDR2 reads YYNGEE. The ends were cut back, 0 bases at V and 5 bases at J, with 17 bases in the middle. The CDR3 sequence is 16 residues long.

The chain combines TRBV9 with TRBJ2-3; perhaps TRBD2 as D (5 bases). The CDR3 is 13 amino acids. Germline CDR1 SGDLS, CDR2 YYNGEE. Trimming cost V 3 bases and J 9 bases, with 14 bases left between them. The CDR3 DNA sequence: TGTGCCAGCAGCGCCTATCTCGGCGGGACGCAGTATTTT. It yields the protein CASSAYLGGTQYF.

This clone has just one count. V is TRBV2 and J is TRBJ2-1; D ambiguous. CDR1 is SNHLY, CDR2 FYNNEI, per germline. The ends were cut back, 6 bases at V and 6 bases at J, with 15 bases in the middle. This CDR3 contains 14 residues. The CDR3 here is CASRPNTGINEQFF. The CDR3 coding sequence is TGTGCCAGCAGGCCTAACACGGGTATCAATGAGCAGTTCTTC. The entire variable domain, with the rest obtained from reference TRBV2 and TRBJ2-1, is as follows: EPEVTQTPSHQVTQMGQEVILRCVPISNHLYFYWYRQILGQKVEFLVSFYNNEISEKSEIFDDQFSVERPDGSNFTLKIRSTKLEDSAMYFCASRPNTGINEQFFGPGTRLTVL.

The chain employs TRBV5-1 and TRBJ1-1; D is uncertain. V dropped 0 bases and J dropped 1 base, with 7 bases sitting between them. The CDR3 has 14 residues. CDR1 and CDR2 (germline): SGHRS, YFSETQ. CDR3 DNA sequence: TGCGCCAGCAGCTTGGAGAGTGGGAACACTGAAGCTTTCTTT. This sequence encodes CASSLESGNTEAFF.

The rearrangement joins TRBV4-2 to TRBJ2-7; 7 bases align to TRBD1. The CDR3 has 15 amino acids. Germline assignment: CDR1 LGHNA and CDR2 YNFKEQ. V shed 0 bases and J 2 bases; nucleotides not matched to a gene: 4. The CDR3 reads CASSQDRQGPYEQYF. The CDR3 DNA follows: TGTGCCAGCAGCCAAGATCGACAGGGACCCTACGAGCAGTACTTC.

This chain joins TRBV19 and TRBJ2-6; the D gene is possibly TRBD1 (5 bases). Germline V gene sequence: CDR1 LNHDA, CDR2 SQIVND (reference sequence). The CDR3 covers 16 residues. Between the trimmed V and J ends, which lost 5 bases and 2 bases, there was a span of 13 bases. The CDR3 spells CASSPTQGTGANVLTF. CDR3 DNA: TGTGCCAGTAGTCCCACGCAGGGTACTGGGGCCAACGTCCTGACTTTC.

This chain connects TRBV11-2 to TRBJ2-1; 7 bases are shared with TRBD1. Germline V gene sequence: CDR1 SGHAT, CDR2 FQNNGV. The V gene end was trimmed by 7 bases and the J gene end by 5 bases; junction bases not matched to a gene: 11. The CDR3 extends over 15 amino acids. The CDR3 coding sequence is TGTGCCAGCACCTTGACAGGGATACATAACAATGAGCAGTTCTTC. The encoded protein is CASTLTGIHNNEQFF.

This rearrangement joins TRBV28 to TRBJ1-4, with a weak D call TRBD1 (5 bases). Trimming removed 4 bases at V and 0 bases at J, with 9 bases between. Germline-derived CDR1 and CDR2 are MDHEN and SYDVKM. The CDR3 covers 15 residues. The CDR3 DNA sequence: TGTGCCAGCAGTTCACAGACAGCAACTAATGAAAAACTGTTTTTT. This encodes CASSSQTATNEKLFF.

The chain's CDR3 is CASSSSGTGIEKLFF. As DNA, the CDR3 is TGTGCCAGCAGTAGTTCCGGGACAGGGATTGAAAAACTGTTTTTT. The V and J genes are TRBV28 and TRBJ1-4, with 9 positions matching TRBD1. The CDR3 is made up of 15 amino acids. CDR1 MDHEN and CDR2 SYDVKM come from the germline V gene. V shed 5 bases, J shed 7 bases, and the junction held 8 bases outside the gene matches. The full variable domain, completed using reference TRBV28 and TRBJ1-4, is DVKVTQSSRYLVKRTGEKVFLECVQDMDHENMFWYRQDPGLGLRLIYFSYDVKMKEKGDIPEGYSVSREKKERFSLILESASTNQTSMYLCASSSSGTGIEKLFFGSGTQLSVL.

The chain uses TRBV19 and TRBJ1-5; TRBD1 aligns across 9 bases. V trimming: 3 bases; J trimming: 0 bases; junction bases outside the gene matches: 6. This CDR3 region has 17 residues. Germline V gene lookup returns CDR1 LNHDA and CDR2 SQIVND (reference sequence). CDR3 protein: CASSMGTGPYSNQPQHF. For the CDR3, the DNA is TGTGCCAGTAGTATGGGGACAGGGCCGTATAGCAATCAGCCCCAGCATTTT.